What follows are 13 T cell receptor beta chains derived from one specimen sequenced in a study of T cell repertoires in cytomegalovirus infection. Their specific antigens are unknown. TCRdb ran MiXCR on the reads and lists one entry per CDR3 protein. The table has about 340,000 distinct CDR3 sequences, roughly 29% seen once. The sample consisted of cultured PBMCs, taken from culture after CMV antigen stimulation. The receptors derive from a human donor in good health (CMV status not recorded). Some clones in this sample may be carry-over from other donors' samples.

This clonotype has a count of ten or more. V usage is TRBV7-8 and J usage is TRBJ1-6; a weak D match, TRBD1 (6 bases). The germline V gene has CDR1 SGHVS and CDR2 FQNEAQ. The V end lost 0 bases, the J end lost 9 bases, and 15 bases lay between the germline ends. The CDR3 extends over 16 amino acids. The CDR3: CASSLALGGVSSPLHF. The CDR3 DNA reads TGTGCCAGCAGCTTAGCACTAGGGGGAGTATCTTCACCCCTCCACTTT.

The table lists this clonotype with a few counts. V is TRBV7-8 and J is TRBJ2-7; 13 bases map to TRBD2. J gave up 7 bases and V 4 bases, and 7 bases lay outside the gene matches. Germline-derived CDR1 and CDR2 are SGHVS and FQNEAQ. The CDR3 is 15 amino acids. In DNA, the CDR3 is TGTGCCAGCAGCTCTGGACTAGCGGGGGCGGGGGAGCAGTACTTC. This encodes CASSSGLAGAGEQYF.

The CDR3 protein is CASSPSGTGFGYTF. Here the CDR3 DNA reads TGCGCCAGCAGCCCCTCCGGGACAGGGTTCGGCTACACCTTC. The chain links TRBV5-1 to TRBJ1-2; 9 bases agree with TRBD1. Trimming at V came to 4 bases and at J to 8 bases, leaving 9 bases not matched to a gene. The length of the CDR3 is 14 residues. CDR1 is SGHRS, CDR2 YFSETQ, per germline.

Only a few counts were recorded for this clonotype. The V and J genes are TRBV6-2 or TRBV6-3 and TRBJ1-3, with D unresolved. This CDR3 comprises 16 residues. Germline V gene lookup returns CDR1 MNHEY and CDR2 SVGEGT. With 2 bases removed from V and 0 bases from J, the gap between germline ends came to 11 bases. DNA for the CDR3: TGTGCCAGCAGTTACGACGGGAATCTCTCTGGAAACACCATATATTTT. This encodes CASSYDGNLSGNTIYF.

A few counts support this clonotype. The genes are TRBV6-4 and TRBJ1-1; weak D call: TRBD1 (6 bases). Between the trimmed V and J ends, which lost 7 bases and 1 base, there was a span of 16 bases. This CDR3 is built from 15 residues. The germline V gene has CDR1 MRHNA and CDR2 SNTAGT. CDR3: CASINWGRGNTEAFF. CDR3 coding DNA: TGTGCCAGCATTAACTGGGGCAGGGGGAACACTGAAGCTTTCTTT.

The rearrangement joins TRBV7-6 to TRBJ1-1; no definite D call. In germline, CDR1 is SGHVS, CDR2 FNYEAQ. This CDR3 is built from 14 residues. Trimming took off 5 bases at V and 1 base at J, with 11 bases between the two ends. CDR3 DNA: TGTGCCAGCAGCAAAGGAGCCTCGAACACTGAAGCTTTCTTT. Translation gives CASSKGASNTEAFF.

This chain joins TRBV5-1 and TRBJ1-3; TRBD1 is a possible D gene (6 bases). From germline, CDR1 is SGHRS and CDR2 YFSETQ. The V gene lost 0 bases and the J gene lost 2 bases, with 12 bases spanning the gap. The CDR3 sequence is 16 residues long. CDR3 in amino acids: CASSLAGVQTGNTIYF. CDR3 nucleotide sequence: TGCGCCAGCAGCTTGGCAGGGGTACAGACTGGAAACACCATATATTTT. The full variable domain, in which reference TRBV5-1 and TRBJ1-3 provide the parts outside the CDR3, is KAGVTQTPRYLIKTRGQQVTLSCSPISGHRSVSWYQQTPGQGLQFLFEYFSETQRNKGNFPGRFSGRQFSNSRSEMNVSTLELGDSALYLCASSLAGVQTGNTIYFGEGSWLTVV.

The chain couples TRBV7-2 to TRBJ1-5; D not resolved. The CDR3 consists of 14 residues. Germline CDR1 SGHTA, CDR2 FQGNSA. V was pared by 4 bases and J by 2 bases, with 9 bases between. CDR3 amino acids: CASSSLNRNQPQHF. CDR3 bases: TGTGCCAGCAGCTCCCTTAATCGCAATCAGCCCCAGCATTTT.

This clonotype was picked up a small number of times. V usage is TRBV12-3 or TRBV12-4 and J usage is TRBJ2-4; 9 bases are a match to TRBD1. V was clipped by 3 bases and J by 2 bases; unmatched bases: 8. CDR3 length: 17 residues. The CDR3 reads CASSLGTGRVPKNIQYF. DNA of the CDR3: TGTGCCAGCAGTTTGGGGACAGGGCGTGTGCCCAAAAACATTCAGTACTTC.

The chain employs TRBV7-3 and TRBJ1-1; D is unresolved. CDR3 length equals 13 residues. Trimming removed 8 bases from V and 0 bases from J, with 10 bases in between. CDR1 and CDR2 from the germline V gene are SGHTA and FQGTGA. The CDR3 nucleotides are TGTGCCAGCTCCCGGGAAATGAACACTGAAGCTTTCTTT. This gives the protein CASSREMNTEAFF.

The CDR3 loop is CASSGGTDRYTF. CDR3 DNA sequence: TGTGCCAGCAGCGGCGGGACGGATCGCTACACCTTC. This sequence joins TRBV7-6 and TRBJ1-2; tentative D call: TRBD1 (5 bases). V shed 5 bases and J shed 9 bases, with 13 bases lying between them. The CDR3 totals 12 residues. Germline V gene lookup returns CDR1 SGHVS and CDR2 FNYEAQ.

This rearrangement joins TRBV7-9 to TRBJ1-2; TRBD1 matches 7 bases. The ends lost 5 bases at V and 7 bases at J; junction bases unmatched: 16. This CDR3 is built from 16 residues. Per germline, CDR1 SEHNR and CDR2 FQNEAQ (reference sequence). The CDR3 coding sequence is TGTGCCAGCAGCCCAGATTCGACAGGGCCGGGGGGTGGCTACACCTTC. Protein: CASSPDSTGPGGGYTF.

This clonotype was seen only once. This chain uses TRBV6-1 with TRBJ1-2, with D unresolved. V was cut by 5 bases and J by 5 bases, with 12 bases left in between. CDR1 is MNHNS and CDR2 is SASEGT in the germline V gene. The CDR3 has 13 residues. CDR3 residues: CASSFRTDYGYTF. As DNA, the CDR3 is TGTGCCAGCAGTTTCCGGACGGATTATGGCTACACCTTC.